This TCR beta chain is drawn from a study of regulatory T cells in long-lasting Graves disease. Study-level information: The study counted Graves' disease as persistent given over 5 years of antithyroid drugs and positive TSH receptor antibodies.

Arm-PCR with iRepertoire HTBI primers amplified the CDR3 regions for these TCR beta libraries. MiXCR was run by TCRdb on the multiplex PCR reads, yielding one entry per CDR3 protein. The sample has around 500,000 distinct CDR3 sequences, less than 25% seen once. This clonotype was found once. Its antigen is unidentified. This CDR3 has 13 amino acids. Trimming stripped 3 bases from V and 3 bases from J, with 10 bases between. CDR1 and CDR2 from the germline V gene are SGDLS and YYNGEE. Noted time point: persistent/refractory GD, antithyroid drugs over 5 years with positive TRAb. PBMC-derived RNA was used for the TCR library. Study outcomes and limitations: With persistent disease, TRBV28, TRBJ1-2 and TRBJ2-5 were the favored segments. Owing to a sample size that was small, accuracy may have been reduced.

Source: peripheral blood mononuclear cells (PBMCs), taken when the disease was refractory, from a patient treated with antithyroid drugs. This sequence joins TRBV9 and TRBJ2-7; D is possibly TRBD2 (6 bases). The sequence came from a female donor with Graves disease. The CDR3 coding sequence is TGTGCCAGCAGCGCTATGGGGGGCTACGAGCAGTACTTC. Amino acid sequence: CASSAMGGYEQYF.